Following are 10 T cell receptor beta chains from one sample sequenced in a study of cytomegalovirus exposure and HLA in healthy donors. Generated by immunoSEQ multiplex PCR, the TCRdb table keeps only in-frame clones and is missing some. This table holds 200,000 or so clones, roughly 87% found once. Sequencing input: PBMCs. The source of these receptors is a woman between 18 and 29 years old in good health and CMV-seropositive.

The CDR3 is CASSFGGTPTDEQFF. In DNA form, the CDR3 reads TGTGCCAGCAGCTTCGGGGGGACTCCAACGGATGAGCAGTTCTTC. V is TRBV5-6 and J is TRBJ2-1; 7 bases align to TRBD2. With V trimmed by 2 bases and J by 8 bases, 10 bases remained unmatched. The CDR3 contains 15 residues. CDR1 is SGHDT and CDR2 is YYEEEE in the germline V gene.

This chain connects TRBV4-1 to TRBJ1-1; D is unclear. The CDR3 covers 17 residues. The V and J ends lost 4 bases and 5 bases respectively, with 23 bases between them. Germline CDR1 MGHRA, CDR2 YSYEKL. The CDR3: CASSLERLLPRGTEAFF. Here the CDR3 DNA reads TGCGCCAGCAGCCTGGAAAGGTTGCTCCCCAGAGGGACTGAAGCTTTCTTT.

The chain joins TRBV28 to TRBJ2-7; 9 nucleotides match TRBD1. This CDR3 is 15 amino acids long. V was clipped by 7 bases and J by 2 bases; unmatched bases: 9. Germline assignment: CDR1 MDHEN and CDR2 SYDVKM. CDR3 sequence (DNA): TGTGCCAGCACCTTGGAGCGGGACAGGGCCTACGAGCAGTACTTC. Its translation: CASTLERDRAYEQYF.

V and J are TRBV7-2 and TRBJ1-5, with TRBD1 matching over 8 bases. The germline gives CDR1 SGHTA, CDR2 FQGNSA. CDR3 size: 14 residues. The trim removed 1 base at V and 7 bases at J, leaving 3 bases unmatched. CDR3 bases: TGTGCCAGCAGCTTAGGGACAGGGCCCCAGCCCCAGCATTTT. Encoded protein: CASSLGTGPQPQHF. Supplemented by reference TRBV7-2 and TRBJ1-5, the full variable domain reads GAGVSQSPSNKVTEKGKDVELRCDPISGHTALYWYRQSLGQGLEFLIYFQGNSAPDKSGLPSDRFSAERTGGSVSTLTIQRTQQEDSAVYLCASSLGTGPQPQHFGDGTRLSIL.

DNA for the CDR3: TGTGCCAGCAGTTACCTAGGACAGGGGAAGCCCTATGGCTACACCTTC. It yields the protein CASSYLGQGKPYGYTF. This chain links TRBV6-6 with TRBJ1-2, with 9 nucleotides matching TRBD1. This CDR3 spans 16 amino acids. V lost 2 bases, J lost 4 bases, and 8 bases stayed unmatched. Germline CDR1 MNHNY, CDR2 SVGAGI (reference sequence).

The CDR3 protein is CASSLAASGTYNEQFF. CDR3 nucleotide sequence: TGCGCCAGCAGCTTGGCCGCTAGCGGGACATACAATGAGCAGTTCTTC. The genes are TRBV5-1 and TRBJ2-1; 9 bases line up with TRBD2. Germline-derived CDR1 and CDR2 are SGHRS and YFSETQ. There are 16 residues in the CDR3. V trimming: 0 bases; J trimming: 4 bases; junction bases outside the gene matches: 5.

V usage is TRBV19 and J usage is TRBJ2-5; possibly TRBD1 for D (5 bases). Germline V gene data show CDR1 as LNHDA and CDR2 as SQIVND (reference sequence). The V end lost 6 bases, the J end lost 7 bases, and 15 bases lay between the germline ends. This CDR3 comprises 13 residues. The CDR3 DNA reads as TGTGCCAGTAGCGAAGGTGATAGGGGGACCCAGTACTTC. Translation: CASSEGDRGTQYF.

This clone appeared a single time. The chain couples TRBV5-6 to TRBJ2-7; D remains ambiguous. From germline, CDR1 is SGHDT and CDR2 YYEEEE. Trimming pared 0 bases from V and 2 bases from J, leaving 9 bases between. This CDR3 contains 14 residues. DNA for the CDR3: TGTGCCAGCAGCTTGGTAACAGATACCTACGAGCAGTACTTC. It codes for CASSLVTDTYEQYF.

The CDR3 protein is CAWKGQILNYGYTF. In DNA, the CDR3 is TGTGCCTGGAAGGGGCAGATCCTCAACTATGGCTACACCTTC. This chain connects TRBV30 to TRBJ1-2; the D gene is possibly TRBD1 (5 bases). Germline-derived CDR1 and CDR2 are GTSNPN and SVGIG (reference sequence). This CDR3 region has 14 residues. V lost 4 bases and J 2 bases, leaving 14 bases between the germline ends.

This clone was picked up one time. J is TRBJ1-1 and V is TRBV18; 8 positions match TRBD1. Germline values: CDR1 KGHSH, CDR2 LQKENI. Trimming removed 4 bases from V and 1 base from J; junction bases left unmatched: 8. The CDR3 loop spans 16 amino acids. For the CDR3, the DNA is TGTGCCAGCTCACTGAGGTTAGGGACAGGGAACACTGAAGCTTTCTTT. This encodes CASSLRLGTGNTEAFF.